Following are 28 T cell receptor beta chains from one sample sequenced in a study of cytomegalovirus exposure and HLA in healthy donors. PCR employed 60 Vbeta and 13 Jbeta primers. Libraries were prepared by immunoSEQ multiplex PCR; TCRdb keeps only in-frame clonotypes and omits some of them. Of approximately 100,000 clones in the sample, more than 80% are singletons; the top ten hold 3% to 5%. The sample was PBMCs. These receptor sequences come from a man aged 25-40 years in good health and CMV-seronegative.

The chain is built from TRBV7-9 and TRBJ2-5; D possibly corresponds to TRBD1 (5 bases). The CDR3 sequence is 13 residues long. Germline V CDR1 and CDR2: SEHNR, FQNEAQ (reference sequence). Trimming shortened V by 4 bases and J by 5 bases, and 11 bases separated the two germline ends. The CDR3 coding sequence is TGTGCCAGCAGCTCAGGGATTTTGGAGACCCAGTACTTC. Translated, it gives CASSSGILETQYF.

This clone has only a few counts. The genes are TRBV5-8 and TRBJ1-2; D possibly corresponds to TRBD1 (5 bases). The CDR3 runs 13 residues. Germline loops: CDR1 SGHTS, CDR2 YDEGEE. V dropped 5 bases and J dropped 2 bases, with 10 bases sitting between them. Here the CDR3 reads CASRLQANYGYTF. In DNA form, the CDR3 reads TGTGCCAGCAGACTACAGGCGAACTATGGCTACACCTTC.

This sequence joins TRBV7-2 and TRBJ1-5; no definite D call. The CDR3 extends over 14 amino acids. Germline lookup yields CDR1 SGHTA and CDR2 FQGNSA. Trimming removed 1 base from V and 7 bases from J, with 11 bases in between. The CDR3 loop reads CASSLDSVRQPQHF. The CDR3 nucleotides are TGTGCCAGCAGCTTAGATTCGGTACGGCAGCCCCAGCATTTT. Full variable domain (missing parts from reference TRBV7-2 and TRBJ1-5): GAGVSQSPSNKVTEKGKDVELRCDPISGHTALYWYRQSLGQGLEFLIYFQGNSAPDKSGLPSDRFSAERTGGSVSTLTIQRTQQEDSAVYLCASSLDSVRQPQHFGDGTRLSIL.

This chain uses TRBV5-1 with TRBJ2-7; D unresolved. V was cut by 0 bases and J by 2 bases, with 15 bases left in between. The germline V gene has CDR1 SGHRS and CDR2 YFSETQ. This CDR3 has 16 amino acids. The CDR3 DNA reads TGCGCCAGCAGCTTGGCCTCGGTGCAGCAGGCCTACGAGCAGTACTTC. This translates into CASSLASVQQAYEQYF. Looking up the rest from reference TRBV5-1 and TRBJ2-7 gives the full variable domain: KAGVTQTPRYLIKTRGQQVTLSCSPISGHRSVSWYQQTPGQGLQFLFEYFSETQRNKGNFPGRFSGRQFSNSRSEMNVSTLELGDSALYLCASSLASVQQAYEQYFGPGTRLTVT.

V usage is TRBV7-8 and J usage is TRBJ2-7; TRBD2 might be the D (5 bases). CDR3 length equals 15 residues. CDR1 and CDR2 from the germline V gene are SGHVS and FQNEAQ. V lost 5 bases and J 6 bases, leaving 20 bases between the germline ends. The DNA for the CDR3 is TGTGCCAGCAGCCCTACAACGCGGCTAGCTGGCGAGCAGTACTTC. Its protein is CASSPTTRLAGEQYF.

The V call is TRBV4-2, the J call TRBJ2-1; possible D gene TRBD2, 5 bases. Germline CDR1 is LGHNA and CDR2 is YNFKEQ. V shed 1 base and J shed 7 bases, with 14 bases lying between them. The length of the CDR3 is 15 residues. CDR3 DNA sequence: TGTGCCAGCAGCCAAGCAGGTGGAGGAGCTAATGAGCAGTTCTTC. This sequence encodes CASSQAGGGANEQFF.

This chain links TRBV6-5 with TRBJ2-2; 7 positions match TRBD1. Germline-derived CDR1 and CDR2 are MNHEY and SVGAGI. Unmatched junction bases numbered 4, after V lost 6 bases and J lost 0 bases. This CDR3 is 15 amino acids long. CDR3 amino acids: CASRTGTANTGELFF. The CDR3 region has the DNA TGTGCCAGCAGAACCGGGACAGCGAACACCGGGGAGCTGTTTTTT.

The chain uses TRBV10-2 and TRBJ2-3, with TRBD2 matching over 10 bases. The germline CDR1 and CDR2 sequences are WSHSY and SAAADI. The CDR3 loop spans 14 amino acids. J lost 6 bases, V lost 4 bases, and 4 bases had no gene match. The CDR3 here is CASSGASGGDTQYF. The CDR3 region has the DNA TGCGCCAGCAGTGGGGCTAGCGGGGGTGATACGCAGTATTTT.

The CDR3 sequence is CASSPRAGGPNEQYF. CDR3 bases: TGTGCCAGCAGCCCCAGAGCGGGAGGGCCAAACGAGCAGTACTTC. This chain joins TRBV9 and TRBJ2-7; 10 bases align to TRBD2. With V trimmed by 4 bases and J by 5 bases, 9 bases remained unmatched. CDR1 is SGDLS and CDR2 is YYNGEE in the germline V gene. The CDR3 extends over 15 amino acids.

The CDR3 DNA is TGTGCCAGCAGTCCCCTACGGGGGGCAACAGATACGCAGTATTTT. It encodes CASSPLRGATDTQYF. The chain uses TRBV28 and TRBJ2-3, with D perhaps matching TRBD2 (7 bases). The CDR3 length is 15 residues. V was pared by 5 bases and J by 3 bases, with 15 bases between. Looked up from germline, CDR1 is MDHEN and CDR2 is SYDVKM.

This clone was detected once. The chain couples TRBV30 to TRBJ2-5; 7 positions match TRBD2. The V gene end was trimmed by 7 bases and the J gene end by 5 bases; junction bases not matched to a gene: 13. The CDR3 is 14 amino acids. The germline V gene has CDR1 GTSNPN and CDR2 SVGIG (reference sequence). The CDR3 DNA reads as TGTGCCTCATCGGGGGGACTACAACGGGAGACCCAGTACTTC. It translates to CASSGGLQRETQYF.

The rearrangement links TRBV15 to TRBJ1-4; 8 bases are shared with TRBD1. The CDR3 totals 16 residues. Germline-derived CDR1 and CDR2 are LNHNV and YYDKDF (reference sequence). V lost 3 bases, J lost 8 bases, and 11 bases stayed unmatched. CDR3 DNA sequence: TGTGCCACCAGCAGCCCCGACAGGGGAAGAGAAGAAAAACTGTTTTTT. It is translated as CATSSPDRGREEKLFF.

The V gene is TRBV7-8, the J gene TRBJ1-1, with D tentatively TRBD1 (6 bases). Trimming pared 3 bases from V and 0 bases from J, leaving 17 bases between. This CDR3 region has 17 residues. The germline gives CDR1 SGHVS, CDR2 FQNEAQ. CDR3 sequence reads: CASSFLGGLGVNTEAFF. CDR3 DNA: TGTGCCAGCAGCTTCCTGGGGGGGCTGGGGGTGAACACTGAAGCTTTCTTT.

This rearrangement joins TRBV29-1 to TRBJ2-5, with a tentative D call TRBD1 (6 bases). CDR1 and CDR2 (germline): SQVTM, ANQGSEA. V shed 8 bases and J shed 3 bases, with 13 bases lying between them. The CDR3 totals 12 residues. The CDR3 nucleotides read TGCAGCCAACTCACAGGGAAAGAGACCCAGTACTTC. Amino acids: CSQLTGKETQYF.

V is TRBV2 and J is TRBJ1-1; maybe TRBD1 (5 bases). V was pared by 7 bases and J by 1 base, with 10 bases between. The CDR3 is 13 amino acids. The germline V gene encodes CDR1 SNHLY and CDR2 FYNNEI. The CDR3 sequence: CASTLGQNTEAFF. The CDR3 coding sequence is TGTGCCAGCACTTTAGGACAGAACACTGAAGCTTTCTTT.

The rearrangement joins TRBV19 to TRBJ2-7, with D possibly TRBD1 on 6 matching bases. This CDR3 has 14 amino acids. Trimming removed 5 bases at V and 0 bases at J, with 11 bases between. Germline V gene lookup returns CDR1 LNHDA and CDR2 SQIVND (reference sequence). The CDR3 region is CASSLQGFSYEQYF. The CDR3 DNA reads TGTGCCAGTAGTCTCCAGGGGTTCTCCTACGAGCAGTACTTC.

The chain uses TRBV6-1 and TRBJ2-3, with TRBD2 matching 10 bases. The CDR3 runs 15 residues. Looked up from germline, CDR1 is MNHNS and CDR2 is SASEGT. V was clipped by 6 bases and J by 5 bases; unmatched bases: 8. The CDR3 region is CASRALAGVGDTQYF. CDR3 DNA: TGTGCCAGCAGAGCGCTAGCGGGGGTGGGAGATACGCAGTATTTT.

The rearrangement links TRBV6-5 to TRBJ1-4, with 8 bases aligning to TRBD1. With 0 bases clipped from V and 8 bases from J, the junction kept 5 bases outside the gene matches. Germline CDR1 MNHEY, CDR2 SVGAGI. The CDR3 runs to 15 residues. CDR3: CASSYSAGGREKLFF. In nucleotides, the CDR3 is TGTGCCAGCAGTTACTCGGCAGGGGGCAGGGAAAAACTGTTTTTT.

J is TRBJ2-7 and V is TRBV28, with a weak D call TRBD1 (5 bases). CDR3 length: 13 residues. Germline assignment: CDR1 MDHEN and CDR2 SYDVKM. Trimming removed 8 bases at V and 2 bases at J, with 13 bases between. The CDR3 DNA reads TGTGCCAGCGCCATAGCCAGGGCCTACGAGCAGTACTTC. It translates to CASAIARAYEQYF. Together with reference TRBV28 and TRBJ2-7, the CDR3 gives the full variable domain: DVKVTQSSRYLVKRTGEKVFLECVQDMDHENMFWYRQDPGLGLRLIYFSYDVKMKEKGDIPEGYSVSREKKERFSLILESASTNQTSMYLCASAIARAYEQYFGPGTRLTVT.

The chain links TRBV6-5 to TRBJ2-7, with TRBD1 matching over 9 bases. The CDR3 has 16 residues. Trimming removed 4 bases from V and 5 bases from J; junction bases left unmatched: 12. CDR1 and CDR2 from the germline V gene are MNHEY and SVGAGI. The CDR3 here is CASSLTGTGLLDEQYF. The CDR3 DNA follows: TGTGCCAGCAGTTTGACCGGGACAGGGTTGTTGGACGAGCAGTACTTC.

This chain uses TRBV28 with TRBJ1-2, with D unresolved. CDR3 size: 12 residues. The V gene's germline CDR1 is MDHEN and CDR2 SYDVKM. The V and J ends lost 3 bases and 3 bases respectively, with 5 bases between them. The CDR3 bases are TGTGCCAGCAGTTTGGGCGACTATGGCTACACCTTC. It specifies CASSLGDYGYTF.

The CDR3 spells CASGGEGAGELFF. CDR3 coding DNA: TGCGCCAGCGGGGGGGAAGGAGCCGGGGAGCTGTTTTTT. The chain is built from TRBV5-1 and TRBJ2-2; TRBD2 aligns across 7 bases. This CDR3 has 13 amino acids. Germline-derived CDR1 and CDR2 are SGHRS and YFSETQ. With V trimmed by 7 bases and J by 6 bases, 6 bases remained unmatched.

The DNA for the CDR3 is TGTGCCAGCAGCGTCTACAGGGAGACCCAGTACTTC. It yields the protein CASSVYRETQYF. The chain is built from TRBV5-6 and TRBJ2-5; tentative D call: TRBD1 (5 bases). The germline gives CDR1 SGHDT, CDR2 YYEEEE. V was trimmed by 4 bases and J by 5 bases, leaving 9 bases between them. CDR3 length: 12 residues.

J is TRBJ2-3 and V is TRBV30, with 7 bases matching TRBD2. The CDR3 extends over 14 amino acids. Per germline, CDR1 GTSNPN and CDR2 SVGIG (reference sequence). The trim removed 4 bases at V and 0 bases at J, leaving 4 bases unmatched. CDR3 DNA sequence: TGTGCCTGGACGCGGGGGACTAGCACAGATACGCAGTATTTT. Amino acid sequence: CAWTRGTSTDTQYF.

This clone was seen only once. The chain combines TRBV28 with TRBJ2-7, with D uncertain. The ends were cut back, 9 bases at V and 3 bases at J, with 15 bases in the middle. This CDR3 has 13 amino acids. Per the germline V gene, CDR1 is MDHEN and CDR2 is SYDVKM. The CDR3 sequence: CASYAFSGYEQYF. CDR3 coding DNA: TGTGCCAGTTACGCCTTTTCCGGCTACGAGCAGTACTTC.

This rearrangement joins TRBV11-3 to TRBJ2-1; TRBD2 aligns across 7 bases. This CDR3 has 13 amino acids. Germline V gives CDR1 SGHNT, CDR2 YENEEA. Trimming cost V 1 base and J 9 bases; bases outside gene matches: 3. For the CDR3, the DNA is TGTGCCAGCAGCTTAGTGTCGGGAGGTGAGCAGTTCTTC. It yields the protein CASSLVSGGEQFF.

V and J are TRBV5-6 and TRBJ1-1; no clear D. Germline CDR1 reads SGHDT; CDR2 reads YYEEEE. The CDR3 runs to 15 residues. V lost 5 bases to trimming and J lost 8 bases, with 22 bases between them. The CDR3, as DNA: TGTGCCAGCAGTCTCGCGGCCCCGGTGGGGAGGGAAGCTTTCTTT. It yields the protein CASSLAAPVGREAFF.

CDR3 nucleotides: TGCGCCAGCAGCCAAGATTCCAGGGTTACCGGGGAGCTGTTTTTT. It is translated as CASSQDSRVTGELFF. The V and J genes are TRBV4-3 and TRBJ2-2, with D maybe TRBD1 (5 bases). The germline V and J ends were trimmed by 0 bases and 5 bases, with 10 bases remaining between them. Per the germline V gene, CDR1 is LGHNA and CDR2 is YSLEER. The CDR3 length is 15 residues.